The 17 T cell receptor beta chains below all came from one sample that was sequenced in a study of T cells in Graves' hyperthyroidism and ophthalmopathy (dated by TCRdb to about 2019). Libraries were built with multiplex PCR. Sequencing was performed on an Illumina HiSeq 2000. Amplification of TCR beta CDR3 regions was carried out from RNA transcripts. The TCR CDR3 was subjected to a first round of RT-PCR using the HTBI primer set and the Qiagen OneStep RT-PCR kit. TCRdb handled the public reads itself, with Q25 trimming in fastp and clone calling in MiXCR, and kept productive beta chains. Duplicate CDR3 protein sequences are folded into a single record with the most common DNA and genes. The sample includes about 420,000 distinct CDR3 sequences, with roughly an eighth observed a single time. 4% to 6.5% of the sample is held by the ten biggest clonotypes. The material sequenced was blood. These receptors were taken from a woman under 30 with Graves' hyperthyroidism.

This clonotype was detected ten times or more. The chain carries TRBV20-1 and TRBJ2-7; the match to TRBD2 covers 12 bases. Per germline, CDR1 DFQATT and CDR2 SNEGSKA (reference sequence). This CDR3 has 16 residues. The CDR3 nucleotides are TGCGCCGACAGTGCCGGACTAGCGGGGATCCCCTACGAGCAGTACTTC. This encodes CADSAGLAGIPYEQYF.

This clonotype was counted at least ten times. The chain has TRBV5-1 and TRBJ2-7, with D perhaps TRBD1 or TRBD2 (6 bases each). Germline values: CDR1 SGHRS, CDR2 YFSETQ. The CDR3 contains 15 residues. Trimming removed 4 bases from V and 3 bases from J, with 17 bases in between. CDR3 nucleotides: TGCGCCAGCAGCCGAGGGGGAGGCAACATCTACGAGCAGTACTTC. Translated, it gives CASSRGGGNIYEQYF.

This clonotype was seen at least ten times. The gene calls are TRBV12-3 or TRBV12-4 and TRBJ1-1; 7 bases align to TRBD1. The CDR3 length is 15 residues. V was pared by 6 bases and J by 5 bases, with 12 bases of the junction left unmatched. CDR3 protein: CASSPPDRAWTEAFF. In nucleotides, the CDR3 is TGTGCCAGCAGCCCCCCCGACAGGGCGTGGACTGAAGCTTTCTTT.

Many counts were recorded for this clonotype. The CDR3 is CASSLPTGNNEQFF. The CDR3 DNA is TGTGCCAGCAGCTTGCCGACAGGGAACAATGAGCAGTTCTTC. The chain uses TRBV7-8 and TRBJ2-1; 7 nucleotides align to TRBD1. The length of the CDR3 is 14 residues. Per the germline V gene, CDR1 is SGHVS and CDR2 is FQNEAQ. Trimming cost V 3 bases and J 5 bases; bases outside gene matches: 4.

The chain carries TRBV9 and TRBJ2-5; possible D gene TRBD1, 5 bases. The V gene's germline CDR1 is SGDLS and CDR2 YYNGEE. Trimming pared 0 bases from V and 2 bases from J, leaving 8 bases between. The CDR3 loop spans 14 amino acids. For the CDR3, the DNA is TGTGCCAGCAGCGTAGAGGGGCGGCAAGAGACCCAGTACTTC. Its translation: CASSVEGRQETQYF.

V gene TRBV7-4 combines with J gene TRBJ2-7; possibly TRBD1 for D (5 bases). The CDR3 is 15 amino acids. Trimming took 8 bases from V and 3 from J, leaving 20 bases between them. Germline V gene lookup returns CDR1 SGHVT and CDR2 SQSDAQ. CDR3 region: CASDFAGQGDYEQYF. CDR3 nucleotides: TGTGCCAGCGACTTCGCAGGACAAGGTGACTACGAGCAGTACTTC.

The chain combines TRBV6-2 or TRBV6-3 with TRBJ2-3; TRBD2 aligns across 10 bases. The trim removed 6 bases at V and 4 bases at J, leaving 10 bases unmatched. Germline CDR1 and CDR2: MNHEY and SVGEGT. The CDR3 length is 16 residues. CDR3 sequence: CASSGPAGGPADTQYF. CDR3 nucleotide sequence: TGTGCCAGCAGCGGACCAGCGGGAGGGCCCGCAGATACGCAGTATTTT.

This clonotype occurred many times. The J gene is TRBJ2-7, the V gene TRBV6-2 or TRBV6-3; no clear D. CDR3 length equals 10 residues. Trimming took 6 bases from V and 3 from J, leaving 3 bases between them. The V gene's germline CDR1 is MNHEY and CDR2 SVGEGT. CDR3 DNA: TGTGCCAGCAGCGGCTACGAGCAGTACTTC. Translating gives CASSGYEQYF.

In its sample, this clonotype was seen many times. J is TRBJ2-1 and V is TRBV6-2 or TRBV6-3, with a weak D call TRBD1 (5 bases). The CDR3 spans 14 residues. Germline lookup yields CDR1 MNHEY and CDR2 SVGEGT. The V end was cut by 3 bases, the J end by 4 bases, with 10 bases between. CDR3 in DNA: TGTGCCAGCAGTTATGGCAGGGATTACAATGAGCAGTTCTTC. Residues: CASSYGRDYNEQFF.

The J gene is TRBJ1-6, the V gene TRBV6-2 or TRBV6-3; no clear D. Per the germline V gene, CDR1 is MNHEY and CDR2 is SVGEGT. The CDR3 runs 13 residues. Trimming removed 0 bases at V and 9 bases at J, with 6 bases between. Here the CDR3 reads CASSYSGSSPLHF. In DNA, the CDR3 is TGTGCCAGCAGTTACTCGGGAAGTTCACCCCTCCACTTT.

In its sample, this clonotype was seen many times. The chain uses TRBV3-1 and TRBJ2-2; 10 bases are a match to TRBD1. This CDR3 is 15 amino acids long. The germline V gene encodes CDR1 LGHDT and CDR2 YNNKEL (reference sequence). J was trimmed by 4 bases and V by 5 bases; bases with no gene match: 4. The CDR3 bases are TGTGCCAGCAGCTTCCGGGACAGGGGCACCGGGGAGCTGTTTTTT. Residues: CASSFRDRGTGELFF.

This clonotype was picked up a small number of times. The J gene is TRBJ2-7, the V gene TRBV27; 8 nucleotides match TRBD2. The germline V gene has CDR1 MNHEY and CDR2 SMNVEV (reference sequence). With 6 bases clipped from V and 2 bases from J, the junction kept 3 bases outside the gene matches. The CDR3 runs 13 residues. For the CDR3, the DNA is TGTGCCAGCAGAAGCGGGGGTACCTACGAGCAGTACTTC. Its protein is CASRSGGTYEQYF.

As for this clonotype: This may be a read error, as it is one base from a much larger clone. V gene TRBV30 combines with J gene TRBJ2-1, with unresolved D. The ends were cut back, 0 bases at V and 7 bases at J, with 10 bases in the middle. The CDR3 sequence is 13 residues long. Germline CDR1 and CDR2: GTSNPN and SVGIG (reference sequence). The CDR3 reads CAWSVLRSNEQFF. DNA of the CDR3: TGTGCCTGGAGTGTACTCAGGAGTAATGAGCAGTTCTTC. The complete variable domain, with remaining parts taken from reference TRBV30 and TRBJ2-1, reads SQTIHQWPATLVQPVGSPLSLECTVEGTSNPNLYWYRQAAGRGLQLLFYSVGIGQISSEVPQNLSASRPQDRQFILSSKKLLLSDSGFYLCAWSVLRSNEQFFGPGTRLTVL.

A note on this clonotype: A much larger clone is a single base away; this may be a read error. J is TRBJ1-2 and V is TRBV20-1; D possibly corresponds to TRBD1 (5 bases). This CDR3 has 13 residues. Germline CDR1 reads DFQATT; CDR2 reads SNEGSKA (reference sequence). As DNA, the CDR3 is TGCAGTGCTATCGGGACTCCCAACTATGGCTACGCCTTC. This gives the protein CSAIGTPNYGYAF.

The chain is built from TRBV6-2 or TRBV6-3 and TRBJ2-6; the D gene is possibly TRBD2 (5 bases). The CDR3 consists of 17 residues. Between the trimmed V and J ends, which lost 4 bases and 0 bases, there was a span of 13 bases. Germline V gives CDR1 MNHEY, CDR2 SVGEGT. DNA of the CDR3: TGTGCCAGCAGTTTAGCCCCCCGGGGCTCTGGGGCCAACGTCCTGACTTTC. Translated: CASSLAPRGSGANVLTF.

In this sample, this clonotype turned up a few times. The V call is TRBV4-2, the J call TRBJ2-7; 7 bases map to TRBD1. This CDR3 comprises 15 residues. The germline V gene has CDR1 LGHNA and CDR2 YNFKEQ. After removal of 3 bases from V and 1 base from J, the junction contained 6 bases not matched to a gene. In nucleotides, the CDR3 is TGTGCCAGCAGCCACTTCGGGACAGAATCCTACGAGCAGTACTTC. Translation: CASSHFGTESYEQYF.

This clonotype was observed at least ten times. The chain links TRBV9 to TRBJ1-1; no clear D. Germline V gene data show CDR1 as SGDLS and CDR2 as YYNGEE. V shed 0 bases and J shed 3 bases, with 6 bases lying between them. This CDR3 has 13 residues. CDR3 sequence (DNA): TGTGCCAGCAGCGTAGTCTCGGACACTGAAGCTTTCTTT. Translating it yields CASSVVSDTEAFF.